Each of the 3 T cell receptor beta chains below was sequenced from the same sample in a study of blood T cell repertoires in COVID-19. Libraries were prepared by immunoSEQ multiplex PCR; TCRdb keeps only in-frame clonotypes and omits some of them. The table records fewer than 95,000 clones, 75% to 95% of them present only once. Sequenced sample: peripheral blood. The receptors shown here come from a woman older than 75 with acute or convalescent COVID-19.

In its sample, this clone was seen a few times. The chain employs TRBV9 and TRBJ2-7; D not resolved. V shed 0 bases and J shed 0 bases, with 7 bases lying between them. Looked up from germline, CDR1 is SGDLS and CDR2 is YYNGEE. This CDR3 has 14 amino acids. CDR3 loop: CASSVGTNSYEQYF. In nucleotides, the CDR3 is TGTGCCAGCAGCGTAGGAACAAACTCCTACGAGCAGTACTTC. Drawing the rest from reference TRBV9 and TRBJ2-7, the complete variable domain is DSGVTQTPKHLITATGQRVTLRCSPRSGDLSVYWYQQSLDQGLQFLIQYYNGEERAKGNILERFSAQQFPDLHSELNLSSLELGDSALYFCASSVGTNSYEQYFGPGTRLTVT.

This chain uses TRBV3-1 (or the pseudogene TRBV3-2) with TRBJ2-3; the D gene is possibly TRBD1 (5 bases). The CDR3 length is 14 residues. V lost 3 bases and J 3 bases, leaving 10 bases between the germline ends. Germline loops: CDR1 LGHDT, CDR2 YNNKEL (reference sequence). CDR3 in amino acids: CASSHRDGTDTQYF. The CDR3 region has the DNA TGTGCCAGCAGCCACAGGGATGGGACAGATACGCAGTATTTT.

As regards this clone: Distinct nucleotide sequences in the sample also encode this CDR3. The V gene is TRBV4-2, the J gene TRBJ1-4, with TRBD1 matching 10 bases. Unmatched junction bases numbered 2, after V lost 0 bases and J lost 4 bases. Germline lookup yields CDR1 LGHNA and CDR2 YNFKEQ. CDR3 length equals 16 residues. CDR3 loop: CASSQDGTGDNEKLFF. CDR3 DNA: TGTGCCAGCAGCCAAGATGGGACAGGGGATAATGAAAAACTGTTTTTT.